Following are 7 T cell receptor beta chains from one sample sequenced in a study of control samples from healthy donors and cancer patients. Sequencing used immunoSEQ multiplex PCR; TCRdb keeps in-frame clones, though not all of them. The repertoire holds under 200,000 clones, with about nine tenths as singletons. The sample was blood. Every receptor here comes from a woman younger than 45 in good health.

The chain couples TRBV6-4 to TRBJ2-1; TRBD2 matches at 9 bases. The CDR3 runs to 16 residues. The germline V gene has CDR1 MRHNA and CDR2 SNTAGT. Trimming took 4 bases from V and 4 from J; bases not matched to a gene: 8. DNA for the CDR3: TGTGCCAGCAGTGGGATAGCGGGGGCAGGATACAATGAGCAGTTCTTC. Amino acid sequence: CASSGIAGAGYNEQFF.

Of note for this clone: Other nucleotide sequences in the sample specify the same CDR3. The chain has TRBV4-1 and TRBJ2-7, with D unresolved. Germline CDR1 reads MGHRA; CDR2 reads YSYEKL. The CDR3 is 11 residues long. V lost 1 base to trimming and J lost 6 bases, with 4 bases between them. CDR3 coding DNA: TGCGCCAGCAGCCAAGCGGGCGAGCAGTACTTC. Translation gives CASSQAGEQYF.

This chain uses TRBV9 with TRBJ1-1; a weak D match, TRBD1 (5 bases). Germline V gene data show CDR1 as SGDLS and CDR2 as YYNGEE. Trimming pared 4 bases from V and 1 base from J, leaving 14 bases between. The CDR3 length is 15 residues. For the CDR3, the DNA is TGTGCCAGCAGCCCCCGCCTTGACAGGAACACTGAAGCTTTCTTT. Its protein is CASSPRLDRNTEAFF.

This CDR3 reads CASSLGVSYGYTF. CDR3 sequence (DNA): TGTGCCAGCAGCTTGGGGGTATCCTATGGCTACACCTTC. The chain couples TRBV5-6 to TRBJ1-2, with D uncertain. Trimming cost V 0 bases and J 4 bases, with 7 bases left between them. The length of the CDR3 is 13 residues. Germline V gives CDR1 SGHDT, CDR2 YYEEEE. Full variable domain (outside the CDR3, taken from reference TRBV5-6 and TRBJ1-2): DAGVTQSPTHLIKTRGQQVTLRCSPKSGHDTVSWYQQALGQGPQFIFQYYEEEERQRGNFPDRFSGHQFPNYSSELNVNALLLGDSALYLCASSLGVSYGYTFGSGTRLTVV.

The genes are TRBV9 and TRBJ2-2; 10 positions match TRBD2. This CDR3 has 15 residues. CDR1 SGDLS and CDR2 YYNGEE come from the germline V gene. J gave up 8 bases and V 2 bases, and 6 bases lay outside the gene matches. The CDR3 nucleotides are TGTGCCAGCAGCGTGGGGCTAGCGGGGGCGGGGGAGCTGTTTTTT. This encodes CASSVGLAGAGELFF.

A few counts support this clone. The CDR3 loop is CASRASAIQETQYF. The CDR3 nucleotides read TGTGCCAGCCGGGCTAGCGCCATCCAAGAGACCCAGTACTTC. The chain is built from TRBV28 and TRBJ2-5; tentative D call: TRBD2 (6 bases). This CDR3 has 14 residues. Trimming removed 8 bases from V and 1 base from J, with 14 bases in between. Per the germline V gene, CDR1 is MDHEN and CDR2 is SYDVKM.

CDR3 bases: TGTGCCACCAGCAGAGAACTAGCGGGCTACGAGCAGTACTTC. Amino acids: CATSRELAGYEQYF. V is TRBV15 and J is TRBJ2-7, with TRBD2 matching over 9 bases. Germline trimming cut 0 bases from V and 3 bases from J; bases unmatched to any gene: 0. Germline-derived CDR1 and CDR2 are LNHNV and YYDKDF (reference sequence). This CDR3 is built from 14 residues.